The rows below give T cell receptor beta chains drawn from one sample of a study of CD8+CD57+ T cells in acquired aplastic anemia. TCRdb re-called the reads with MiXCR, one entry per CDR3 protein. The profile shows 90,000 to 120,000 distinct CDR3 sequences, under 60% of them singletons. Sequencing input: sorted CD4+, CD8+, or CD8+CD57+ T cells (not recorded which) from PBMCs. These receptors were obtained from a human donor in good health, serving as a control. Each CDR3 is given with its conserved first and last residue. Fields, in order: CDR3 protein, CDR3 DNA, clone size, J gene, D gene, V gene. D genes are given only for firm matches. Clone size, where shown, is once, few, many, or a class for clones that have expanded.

CASSSLSGSETQYF	TGTGCCAGCAGCTCCCTCAGCGGGTCGGAGACCCAGTACTTC	once	TRBJ2-5	-	TRBV7-8
CASSDSKYGYTF	TGTGCCAGCAGTGACAGCAAATATGGCTACACCTTC	-	TRBJ1-2	-	TRBV2
CATSDLGAGAGELLF	TGTGCCACCAGTGATTTGGGGGCAGGTGCCGGGGAGCTGTTGTTT	-	TRBJ2-2	-	TRBV24-1
CASRSQGAYGYTF	TGTGCCAGCAGGTCTCAGGGAGCATATGGCTACACCTTC	-	TRBJ1-2	-	TRBV12-3/TRBV12-4
CASSLLTEGGTDTQYF	TGTGCCAGCAGCTTGCTGACAGAGGGGGGGACAGATACGCAGTATTTT	-	TRBJ2-3	-	TRBV5-4
CASSEPPRDTIYF	TGTGCCAGCAGTGAACCTCCTAGGGACACCATATATTTT	-	TRBJ1-3	-	TRBV25-1
CASSEWGTGGTQYF	TGTGCCAGCAGTGAATGGGGGACTGGCGGGACCCAGTACTTC	-	TRBJ2-5	-	TRBV25-1
CASSQSPGAFF	TGTGCCAGCAGCCAGAGTCCGGGAGCTTTCTTT	-	TRBJ1-1	-	TRBV11-1
CAISAGGLDNEQFF	TGTGCCATCAGTGCGGGAGGACTGGACAATGAGCAGTTCTTC	few	TRBJ2-1	TRBD2	TRBV10-3
CASSGTPGLAGDNEQYF	TGTGCCAGCAGCGGGACCCCCGGGCTAGCGGGAGACAACGAGCAGTACTTC	-	TRBJ2-7	TRBD2	TRBV11-1
CSVQGAYGYTF	TGCAGCGTACAGGGGGCCTATGGCTACACCTTC	-	TRBJ1-2	TRBD1	TRBV29-1
CAWSGGDFYGYTF	TGTGCCTGGAGTGGAGGGGACTTCTATGGCTACACCTTC	many	TRBJ1-2	-	TRBV30
CASSAVFGGENTEAFF	TGTGCCAGCAGTGCGGTATTCGGGGGGGAAAACACTGAAGCTTTCTTT	-	TRBJ1-1	-	TRBV6-2/TRBV6-3
CSARGVREGYGYTF	TGCAGTGCTAGAGGTGTGAGGGAGGGTTATGGCTACACCTTC	many	TRBJ1-2	-	TRBV20-1
CSRSQAYTEAFF	TGCAGTCGGTCACAGGCGTACACTGAAGCTTTCTTT	-	TRBJ1-1	-	TRBV20-1
CASSQDGGEQYF	TGCGCCAGCAGCCAAGATGGGGGCGAGCAGTACTTC	-	TRBJ2-7	-	TRBV4-1
CASSLEGGQEETQYF	TGCGCCAGCAGCTTGGAGGGGGGGCAGGAAGAGACCCAGTACTTC	many	TRBJ2-5	-	TRBV5-1
CSARLAGDQETQYF	TGCAGTGCAAGACTAGCGGGGGACCAAGAGACCCAGTACTTC	-	TRBJ2-5	TRBD2	TRBV20-1
CSAPRTPQETQYF	TGCAGTGCTCCTCGGACACCCCAGGAGACCCAGTACTTC	-	TRBJ2-5	-	TRBV20-1
CASSISGTEGTQYF	TGTGCCAGTAGTATTTCGGGGACCGAGGGGACCCAGTACTTC	-	TRBJ2-5	-	TRBV19
CASRETGGTYEQYF	TGTGCCAGCAGGGAAACAGGGGGTACCTACGAGCAGTACTTC	-	TRBJ2-7	TRBD1	TRBV2
CASRYNNAGLTEAFF	TGTGCCAGCAGATATAACAATGCGGGGCTCACTGAAGCTTTCTTT	-	TRBJ1-1	-	TRBV6-1
CSVDRDYEQYF	TGCAGCGTTGACAGAGACTACGAGCAGTACTTC	-	TRBJ2-7	-	TRBV29-1
CASRSGSSYNEQFF	TGTGCCAGCAGATCAGGTAGTTCCTACAATGAGCAGTTCTTC	many	TRBJ2-1	-	TRBV27
CASRPDRGTEAFF	TGTGCCAGCAGGCCTGACAGGGGCACTGAAGCTTTCTTT	-	TRBJ1-1	TRBD1	TRBV7-9
CASGVLDHSNQPQHF	TGTGCCAGTGGTGTACTAGACCATAGCAATCAGCCCCAGCATTTT	-	TRBJ1-5	-	TRBV19
CAWKPPVYQETQYF	TGTGCCTGGAAACCCCCGGTTTACCAAGAGACCCAGTACTTC	-	TRBJ2-5	-	TRBV30
CASSGVGAVYEQYF	TGTGCCAGCAGTGGGGTCGGGGCCGTCTACGAGCAGTACTTC	few	TRBJ2-7	-	TRBV25-1
CASSIEGGRQYF	TGTGCCAGTAGTATAGAGGGGGGTCGACAGTACTTC	few	TRBJ2-7	-	TRBV19
CASRTVGGEQYF	TGTGCCAGCAGAACAGTGGGGGGCGAGCAGTACTTC	few	TRBJ2-7	-	TRBV2
CASRPDRNNEQFF	TGTGCCAGCAGACCAGACAGGAACAATGAGCAGTTCTTC	many	TRBJ2-1	-	TRBV5-4
CASSQDPQGIYEQYF	TGCGCCAGCAGCCAGGACCCGCAGGGGATTTACGAGCAGTACTTC	-	TRBJ2-7	-	TRBV10-2
CASSATPGRLNSPLHF	TGTGCCAGCAGCGCTACCCCGGGACGGCTCAATTCACCCCTCCACTTT	-	TRBJ1-6	-	TRBV11-2
CASSPGAGEQYF	TGTGCCAGTAGCCCGGGGGCGGGCGAGCAGTACTTC	-	TRBJ2-7	-	TRBV19
CASSPPFTGELFF	TGTGCCAGCAGTCCTCCATTCACCGGGGAGCTGTTTTTT	-	TRBJ2-2	-	TRBV6-1
CASSITSGITEQFF	TGTGCCAGTAGTATCACTAGCGGGATTACTGAGCAGTTCTTC	few	TRBJ2-1	TRBD2	TRBV19
CASRHSSGNTIYF	TGTGCCAGTCGTCATTCTTCTGGAAACACCATATATTTT	-	TRBJ1-3	-	TRBV19
CASSFSGVEAFF	TGTGCCAGCAGCTTCTCAGGGGTTGAAGCTTTCTTT	-	TRBJ1-1	-	TRBV7-2
CASSRRMGRAGTDTQYF	TGTGCCAGCAGCCGGAGGATGGGGAGGGCGGGGACAGATACGCAGTATTTT	few	TRBJ2-3	TRBD2	TRBV12-3/TRBV12-4
CASSVGGPLGYTF	TGTGCCAGCAGCGTAGGCGGACCTCTCGGCTACACCTTC	-	TRBJ1-2	-	TRBV2
CASSLGAGDTYEQYF	TGTGCCAGCAGCTTAGGTGCGGGGGATACCTACGAGCAGTACTTC	many	TRBJ2-7	TRBD2	TRBV7-6
CASSVSSGGAGDTQYF	TGTGCCAGCAGTGTGTCTAGCGGGGGGGCCGGAGATACGCAGTATTTT	-	TRBJ2-3	TRBD2	TRBV6-1
CATSDLGGAETQYF	TGTGCCACCAGTGATTTGGGCGGGGCGGAGACCCAGTACTTC	-	TRBJ2-5	-	TRBV24-1
CASSLNHVRDKEYNEQFF	TGTGCCAGCAGCTTAAACCATGTCCGGGACAAGGAGTACAATGAGCAGTTCTTC	-	TRBJ2-1	-	TRBV7-3
CASSILAGGPEFF	TGTGCCAGTAGTATTCTAGCGGGAGGGCCGGAGTTCTTC	-	TRBJ2-1	TRBD2	TRBV19
CASSASGGTTNEKLFF	TGTGCCAGCAGCGCTTCGGGGGGGACAACTAATGAAAAACTGTTTTTT	-	TRBJ1-4	-	TRBV25-1
CASSPSSRGYTF	TGTGCCAGCAGCCCCTCGTCCCGTGGCTACACCTTC	-	TRBJ1-2	-	TRBV7-2
CSARAQETQYF	TGCAGTGCTAGGGCTCAGGAGACCCAGTACTTC	-	TRBJ2-5	-	TRBV20-1
CASSPGEGRPSTDTQYF	TGTGCCAGCAGTCCGGGTGAGGGGAGACCTAGCACAGATACGCAGTATTTT	many	TRBJ2-3	-	TRBV14
CASSLNTGTGYGYTF	TGTGCCAGCAGCCTGAATACCGGGACAGGCTATGGCTACACCTTC	many	TRBJ1-2	TRBD1	TRBV13
CASSLSTGSNEKLFF	TGTGCCAGCAGCTTGTCGACAGGGTCTAATGAAAAACTGTTTTTT	-	TRBJ1-4	TRBD1	TRBV5-6
CASSSTSGETQYF	TGTGCCAGCAGCTCGACTAGCGGTGAGACCCAGTACTTC	many	TRBJ2-5	TRBD2	TRBV5-6
CASSLSGTTYGYTF	TGTGCCAGCAGTCTCTCAGGGACCACTTATGGCTACACCTTC	many	TRBJ1-2	-	TRBV6-1